This is a list of T cell receptor beta chains from one sample in a study of blood T cell repertoires in COVID-19. The assay was immunoSEQ multiplex PCR, and TCRdb's table has in-frame clones only and misses some. This sample has under 200,000 clones, with roughly 84% found just once. Input material: peripheral blood. The receptors stem from a woman in her sixties or seventies with COVID-19, enrolled during active disease. Both conserved end residues are trimmed from each CDR3. D genes are given only for firm matches.

V gene	D gene	J gene	CDR3 protein
TRBV5-6	NA	TRBJ1-2	ASSLQGRTNYGYT
TRBV7-7	NA	TRBJ2-3	ASSQLSSGADTQY
TRBV19	NA	TRBJ1-1	ASSKVDSRGAF
TRBV7-8	NA	TRBJ1-2	ASSSHTSNYGYT
TRBV5-1	TRBD2	TRBJ2-1	ASSRETSGYYNEQF
TRBV30	TRBD2	TRBJ2-5	AWSWGASGGETQY
TRBV3-1/TRBV3-2	NA	TRBJ1-5	ASSQEGGGNQPQH
TRBV27	NA	TRBJ2-7	ASSLAGNSYEQY
TRBV28	TRBD1	TRBJ1-2	ASRPQGRKHGYT
TRBV18	TRBD1	TRBJ1-2	ASSRNPGQGASGYT
TRBV18	NA	TRBJ1-2	ASSRTLSRYGYT
TRBV6-7	NA	TRBJ1-2	ASSLRGAAGYT
TRBV10-2	NA	TRBJ1-5	ASSESSGERSQH
TRBV11-2	NA	TRBJ1-6	ASSPRGGADNSPLH
TRBV5-5	NA	TRBJ2-7	ASSLQSRSYEQY
TRBV5-4	NA	TRBJ1-2	ASSLSGDGYT
TRBV10-3	NA	TRBJ1-4	ATAVWGEKLF
TRBV3-1/TRBV3-2	TRBD1	TRBJ1-5	ASSQGHPGGANNQPQH